These 11 T cell receptor beta chains share one sample of origin, sequenced in a study of T-cell memory formation after mild COVID-19. One entry per CDR3 protein results from TCRdb running MiXCR on the 5' RACE reads. The table has tens of thousands of distinct CDR3 sequences, 10% to 15% seen once. Sequencing was performed on PBMCs or a T cell subset sorted from them (not recorded which). These receptor sequences come from an adult woman who had mild COVID-19 (a few samples of this study predate the infection). Cell type and time point are not known.

This clonotype occurred many times. The chain carries TRBV6-5 and TRBJ2-1, with TRBD2 matching over 13 bases. V lost 4 bases, J lost 3 bases, and 3 bases stayed unmatched. This CDR3 has 16 residues. Looked up from germline, CDR1 is MNHEY and CDR2 is SVGAGI. In nucleotides, the CDR3 is TGTGCCAGCAGTTGGACTAGCGGGGGACTCTACAATGAGCAGTTCTTC. Amino acids: CASSWTSGGLYNEQFF.

This clonotype has more than one count but fewer than ten. J is TRBJ2-7 and V is TRBV27; D gene uncertain. Germline-derived CDR1 and CDR2 are MNHEY and SMNVEV (reference sequence). Trimming shortened V by 5 bases and J by 3 bases, and 17 bases separated the two germline ends. The CDR3 is 15 amino acids. CDR3 protein: CASSPGSPNLYEQYF. As DNA, the CDR3 is TGTGCCAGCAGTCCCGGGTCTCCCAACCTCTACGAGCAGTACTTC.

This clonotype was detected ten times or more. The gene calls are TRBV29-1 and TRBJ2-1; D is unclear. Looked up from germline, CDR1 is SQVTM and CDR2 is ANQGSEA. This CDR3 is 15 amino acids long. Trimming took 0 bases from V and 4 from J, leaving 13 bases between them. The CDR3 loop reads CSVEEASPPYNEQFF. CDR3 coding DNA: TGCAGCGTTGAAGAGGCGTCCCCACCGTACAATGAGCAGTTCTTC.

This clonotype showed up many times. The rearrangement uses TRBV7-8 and TRBJ1-6; 7 bases are shared with TRBD1. The CDR3 has 18 amino acids. Looked up from germline, CDR1 is SGHVS and CDR2 is FQNEAQ. The junction had 10 bases not matched to a gene; V was cut back by 5 bases and J by 0 bases. The CDR3 DNA is TGTGCCAGCAGCGTGACAGGGATCCTCAACTCCTATAATTCACCCCTCCACTTT. The encoded protein is CASSVTGILNSYNSPLHF.

This rearrangement joins TRBV12-3 or TRBV12-4 to TRBJ1-5; maybe TRBD1 (5 bases). With 3 bases removed from V and 5 bases from J, the gap between germline ends came to 14 bases. The CDR3 contains 15 residues. CDR3 DNA: TGTGCCAGCAGTTTGGTCGGCAGGGTCGATCAGCCCCAGCATTTT. Protein sequence: CASSLVGRVDQPQHF.

V usage is TRBV6-1 and J usage is TRBJ2-7; D gene unclear. The CDR3 is 12 residues long. Trimming shortened V by 6 bases and J by 9 bases, and 15 bases separated the two germline ends. Germline lookup yields CDR1 MNHNS and CDR2 SASEGT. The CDR3 sequence is CASSKVMAGQYF. The CDR3 coding sequence is TGTGCCAGCAGCAAGGTGATGGCCGGGCAGTACTTC.

This clonotype was seen at least ten times. The chain uses TRBV5-1 and TRBJ2-1, with D perhaps matching TRBD2 (6 bases). Germline V lookup: CDR1 SGHRS, CDR2 YFSETQ. The CDR3 is 15 residues long. V gave up 4 bases and J gave up 6 bases, with 17 bases separating them. CDR3 residues: CASSATYPSVNEQFF. CDR3 nucleotide sequence: TGCGCCAGCAGCGCGACTTACCCTAGCGTCAATGAGCAGTTCTTC.

The rearrangement links TRBV24-1 to TRBJ2-7; TRBD1 matches 9 bases. The CDR3 loop spans 15 amino acids. Germline lookup yields CDR1 KGHDR and CDR2 SFDVKD. The ends lost 4 bases at V and 3 bases at J; junction bases unmatched: 6. In nucleotides, the CDR3 is TGTGCCACCAGTGACCCGGGACAGGGCGGCTACGAGCAGTACTTC. Translated, it gives CATSDPGQGGYEQYF.

This clonotype was detected only a few times. For the CDR3, the DNA is TGTGCCAGCAGCTTAGCGGTAGTCGGGAGGGACGACAATGAGCAGTTCTTC. It specifies CASSLAVVGRDDNEQFF. This chain uses TRBV7-2 with TRBJ2-1; 8 bases line up with TRBD2. Per germline, CDR1 SGHTA and CDR2 FQGNSA. The V and J ends lost 0 bases and 5 bases, in that order; junction bases with no gene match: 9. The CDR3 spans 17 residues.

The genes are TRBV7-9 and TRBJ1-6; 7 bases are shared with TRBD1. J gave up 7 bases and V 4 bases, and 1 base lay outside the gene matches. There are 13 residues in the CDR3. From germline, CDR1 is SEHNR and CDR2 FQNEAQ (reference sequence). CDR3 residues: CASSSTGNSPLHF. CDR3 nucleotide sequence: TGTGCCAGCAGCTCGACAGGGAATTCACCCCTCCACTTT.

Ten or more counts support this clonotype. The V gene is TRBV12-3 or TRBV12-4, the J gene TRBJ2-5, with a possible D match to TRBD2 (5 bases). Trimming pared 3 bases from V and 10 bases from J, leaving 18 bases between. The CDR3 extends over 14 amino acids. CDR3 sequence (DNA): TGTGCCAGCAGTTTCGAGGGCGGTACGGGGTTCCAGTACTTC. Protein: CASSFEGGTGFQYF.